This TCR beta chain was profiled in a study of response to subunit inactivated influenza vaccine. Overall study results and limits: Authors suggested seasonal influenza vaccinations each recruit few new T cells.

TCRdb re-called the RT-PCR reads through MiXCR, storing one row per CDR3 protein. The profile shows over 400,000 distinct CDR3 sequences, 11% of them singletons. Germline loops: CDR1 LGHNA, CDR2 YNFKEQ. Trimming took 0 bases from V and 2 from J, leaving 10 bases between them. CDR3 length equals 15 residues. This clonotype was counted at least ten times. Antigen specificity is unknown. J is TRBJ1-1 and V is TRBV4-2; D gene unclear. The sequences come from PBMCs from blood, collected about 6 weeks after vaccination. The sequence derives from a man in his fifties who received an inactivated influenza vaccine. The CDR3 bases are TGTGCCAGCAGCCAAGAATACACGGAAAACACTGAAGCTTTCTTT. Translation gives CASSQEYTENTEAFF.